Each of the 13 T cell receptor beta chains below was sequenced from the same sample in a study of response to subunit inactivated influenza vaccine. TCRdb analysed the RT-PCR reads with MiXCR anew, one entry per CDR3 protein. The sample carries about 570,000 distinct CDR3 sequences, approximately 11% recorded once. The same data also went into a second study, on T cells expressing NK-cell markers. From that paper: Generation of TCR beta cDNA was performed by 5'RACE template switching incorporating UMIs.

Source: PBMCs from blood, taken on the day of vaccination. These receptor sequences come from a man aged 50 to 60 who received an inactivated influenza vaccine.

This clonotype has ten or more counts. The J gene is TRBJ1-1, the V gene TRBV4-1; D gene unclear. CDR3 length: 14 residues. V gave up 1 base and J gave up 3 bases, with 9 bases separating them. Germline loops: CDR1 MGHRA, CDR2 YSYEKL. CDR3 protein: CASSQGFADTEAFF. The CDR3 DNA reads as TGCGCCAGCAGCCAAGGGTTTGCAGACACTGAAGCTTTCTTT.

This clonotype appeared a few times. The chain joins TRBV14 to TRBJ2-7; D is ambiguous. Germline lookup yields CDR1 SGHDN and CDR2 FVKESK. The length of the CDR3 is 13 residues. Trimming took off 2 bases at V and 2 bases at J, with 7 bases between the two ends. CDR3 sequence: CASSQFMAYEQYF. In DNA form, the CDR3 reads TGTGCCAGCAGCCAATTTATGGCCTACGAGCAGTACTTC.

The rearrangement uses TRBV7-9 and TRBJ2-1; 9 nucleotides line up with TRBD2. V was clipped by 4 bases and J by 10 bases; unmatched bases: 5. The germline CDR1 and CDR2 sequences are SEHNR and FQNEAQ (reference sequence). The CDR3 is 13 residues long. Here the CDR3 reads CASSSSGKREQFF. The CDR3 bases are TGTGCCAGCAGCTCTAGCGGGAAACGAGAGCAGTTCTTC.

The V gene is TRBV12-3 or TRBV12-4, the J gene TRBJ1-5; TRBD1 agrees at 10 bases. The CDR3 has 15 amino acids. After removal of 4 bases from V and 6 bases from J, the junction contained 6 bases not matched to a gene. CDR3 protein: CASSSRTGGGQPQHF. DNA of the CDR3: TGTGCCAGCAGTTCCCGGACAGGGGGTGGTCAGCCCCAGCATTTT.

This clonotype came up many times. The rearrangement joins TRBV5-6 to TRBJ2-3; D unresolved. V lost 4 bases and J 2 bases, leaving 5 bases between the germline ends. Germline CDR1 and CDR2: SGHDT and YYEEEE. The CDR3 sequence is 12 residues long. The CDR3 is CASSRLTDTQYF. The CDR3 DNA is TGTGCCAGCAGCCGGCTCACAGATACGCAGTATTTT.

V and J are TRBV10-3 and TRBJ1-2; unclear D gene. The germline V gene has CDR1 ENHRY and CDR2 SYGVKD. This CDR3 has 15 amino acids. V was clipped by 0 bases and J by 7 bases, with 15 bases between them. This CDR3 is CAISESTYGVFGYTF. Here the CDR3 DNA reads TGTGCCATCAGTGAGTCGACCTATGGGGTTTTTGGCTACACCTTC.

The rearrangement links TRBV27 to TRBJ2-2; no definite D call. V was clipped by 4 bases and J by 0 bases, with 12 bases between them. This CDR3 comprises 16 residues. Per the germline V gene, CDR1 is MNHEY and CDR2 is SMNVEV (reference sequence). The CDR3 loop is CASSWGSNANTGELFF. The CDR3 region has the DNA TGTGCCAGCAGTTGGGGATCTAACGCGAACACCGGGGAGCTGTTTTTT.

This clonotype was seen repeatedly, ten times or more. The J gene is TRBJ2-6, the V gene TRBV7-8; TRBD1 matches 8 bases. Germline loops: CDR1 SGHVS, CDR2 FQNEAQ. The CDR3 totals 19 residues. With 5 bases clipped from V and 3 bases from J, the junction kept 15 bases outside the gene matches. CDR3 region: CASSRRQGSWLGGANVLTF. CDR3 sequence (DNA): TGTGCCAGCAGCCGTAGACAGGGGTCCTGGTTAGGTGGGGCCAACGTCCTGACTTTC.

This clonotype was observed at least ten times. The gene calls are TRBV6-2 or TRBV6-3 and TRBJ2-5; perhaps TRBD2 as D (6 bases). There are 17 residues in the CDR3. CDR1 and CDR2 from the germline V gene are MNHEY and SVGEGT. V dropped 5 bases and J dropped 3 bases, with 22 bases sitting between them. The CDR3 region has the DNA TGTGCCAGCAGTCGAACGCCCGCTAGCGCCGTAGAAGAGACCCAGTACTTC. Translating it yields CASSRTPASAVEETQYF.

The CDR3 DNA reads as TGTGCCAGCAGTGAATCTGGGGACACTGAAGCTTTCTTT. Its protein product is CASSESGDTEAFF. This chain joins TRBV2 and TRBJ1-1, with D unresolved. CDR3 length: 13 amino acids. Germline lookup yields CDR1 SNHLY and CDR2 FYNNEI. The V end was cut by 2 bases, the J end by 3 bases, with 7 bases between.

This clonotype was counted ten times or more. The chain joins TRBV7-2 to TRBJ2-7; D may match TRBD1 or TRBD2 (5 bases each). The CDR3 loop spans 14 amino acids. V was shortened by 5 bases and J by 4 bases, with 15 bases between the two germline ends. Germline assignment: CDR1 SGHTA and CDR2 FQGNSA. This CDR3 reads CASSPPGRLYEQYF. DNA for the CDR3: TGTGCCAGCAGCCCCCCGGGACGTTTATACGAGCAGTACTTC.

This clonotype was found many times. The gene calls are TRBV20-1 and TRBJ1-1, with a possible D match to TRBD1 (5 bases). CDR3 length: 14 residues. With 5 bases removed from V and 2 bases from J, the gap between germline ends came to 15 bases. Germline V gene sequence: CDR1 DFQATT, CDR2 SNEGSKA (reference sequence). This CDR3 reads CSAAWIGANTEAFF. The DNA for the CDR3 is TGCAGTGCTGCCTGGATTGGGGCTAACACTGAAGCTTTCTTT.

V is TRBV12-3 or TRBV12-4 and J is TRBJ1-2, with 8 bases matching TRBD1. The length of the CDR3 is 15 residues. V trimming: 1 base; J trimming: 3 bases; junction bases outside the gene matches: 4. CDR3 DNA sequence: TGTGCCAGCAGTTTAGGACAGGGGAGGGACTATGGCTACACCTTC. Encoded protein: CASSLGQGRDYGYTF.